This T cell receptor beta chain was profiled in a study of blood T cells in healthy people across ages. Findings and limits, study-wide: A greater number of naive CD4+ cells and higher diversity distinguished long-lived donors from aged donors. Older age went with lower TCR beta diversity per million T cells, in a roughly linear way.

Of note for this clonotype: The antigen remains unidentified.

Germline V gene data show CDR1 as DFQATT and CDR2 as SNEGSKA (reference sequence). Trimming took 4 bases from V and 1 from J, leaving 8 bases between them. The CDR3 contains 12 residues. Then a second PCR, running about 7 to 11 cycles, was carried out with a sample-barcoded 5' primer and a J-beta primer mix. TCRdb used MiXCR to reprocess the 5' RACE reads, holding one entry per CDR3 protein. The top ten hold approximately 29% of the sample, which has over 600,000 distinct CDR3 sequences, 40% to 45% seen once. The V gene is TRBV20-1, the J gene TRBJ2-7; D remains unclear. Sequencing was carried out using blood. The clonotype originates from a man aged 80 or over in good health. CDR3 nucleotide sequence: TGCAGTGCTATGAGTGGGTCCTACGAGCAGTACTTC. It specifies CSAMSGSYEQYF.